This T cell receptor (beta chain) stems from a study of T-cell memory formation after mild COVID-19 (dated by TCRdb to about 2021). Regarding the complete study: Most TCR sequence clusters were specific to one of the two donors. The cohort comprised two young, previously healthy adult volunteers, one female and one male. T-cell clones expanding and contracting after mild COVID-19 in a couple of donors were tracked by longitudinal TCRalpha and TCRbeta repertoire sequencing.

On this clonotype: It lacks a known antigen. The input lacks base qualities; no much larger clone sits a single base away.

Here is what the overall study found, with its caveats: Clones contracting from day 15 to 85 had balanced CD4/CD8 phenotypes, while a second wave expanding from day 15 to 37 was biased towards CD4+. Contracting CD4+ clones appeared mostly in the CM and EM memory subsets, whereas CD8+ clones were enriched in EMRA. SARS-CoV-2 specificity was not confirmed for the second-wave clones peaking on day 37. The detection of some responding clones in pre-infection memory suggests that pre-existing cross-reactive memory T cells joined the SARS-CoV-2 response. Only a couple of mild cases were covered by the study, and larger cohorts that include severe cases with pre-infection samples were considered necessary.

Sequenced on an Illumina NovaSeq 6000. cDNA libraries for TCRalpha and TCRbeta were prepared by 5'RACE using constant-segment primers, with sample barcodes and unique molecular identifiers added. RNA was extracted from every sample with Trizol reagent. Libraries were amplified in two PCR steps, with a second sample barcode and Illumina TruSeq adapters added in the second step. Libraries were sequenced on an Illumina NovaSeq with 2 x 150 bp paired-end reads. The paper's processing steps were these. The reads were demultiplexed and collapsed into UMI-guided consensus sequences using migec v1.2.7. Using mixcr v2.1.11, UMI consensuses were aligned to TRA and TRB V and J templates and then assembled into clonotypes. A clonotype was counted as expanded or contracted only if both edgeR and NoisET called the change significant, with noise models trained on biological replicates. For edgeR calls, the cutoffs were a false discovery rate-adjusted p below 0.01 and a log2 fold-change threshold of 1. PCA with hierarchical clustering of max-normalized trajectories of the 1000 most abundant clonotypes was used as exploratory dynamics analysis. Separately sequenced CD4+ and CD8+ repertoires were used to assign the CD4 or CD8 phenotype of responding clones. The public reads were run again by TCRdb, first through fastp at Q25 and then through MiXCR, and only productive beta chains were kept. A single entry per CDR3 protein holds the most common genes and DNA from its merged rows. TCRdb assigned the V and J calls; the authors' analysis was not used. For this sample there are about 280,000 distinct CDR3 sequences; 7% to 10% appear just once. The ten largest clones take up 22% of the sample.

Ficoll-Paque density gradient centrifugation was the method used to isolate PBMCs. Relative to germline, V is 4 bases shorter and J is 4 bases shorter, with 10 bases between their ends. From the cysteine up to the phenylalanine, the CDR3 has a length of 14 residues. Here the CDR3 DNA is all that survives: 42 bases in frame from base 1. CDR1 and CDR2, looked up from the germline V gene (reference sequence), are LNHDA and SQIVND. This chain is built from TRBV19 and TRBJ1-4, with the D gene too uncertain to name. The material sequenced was PBMCs or a T cell subset sorted from them (not recorded which). The clonotype was recovered from a man aged 18-30 years who had mild COVID-19 (a few samples of this study predate the infection). The sample titles of this study are shuffled in the database, so cell type and time point are left out; the donor was told from shared clones. The CDR3 protein is CASSRVDRNEKLFF. The DNA reads as follows: TGTGCCAGTAGTAGGGTAGACCGTAATGAAAAACTGTTTTTT.